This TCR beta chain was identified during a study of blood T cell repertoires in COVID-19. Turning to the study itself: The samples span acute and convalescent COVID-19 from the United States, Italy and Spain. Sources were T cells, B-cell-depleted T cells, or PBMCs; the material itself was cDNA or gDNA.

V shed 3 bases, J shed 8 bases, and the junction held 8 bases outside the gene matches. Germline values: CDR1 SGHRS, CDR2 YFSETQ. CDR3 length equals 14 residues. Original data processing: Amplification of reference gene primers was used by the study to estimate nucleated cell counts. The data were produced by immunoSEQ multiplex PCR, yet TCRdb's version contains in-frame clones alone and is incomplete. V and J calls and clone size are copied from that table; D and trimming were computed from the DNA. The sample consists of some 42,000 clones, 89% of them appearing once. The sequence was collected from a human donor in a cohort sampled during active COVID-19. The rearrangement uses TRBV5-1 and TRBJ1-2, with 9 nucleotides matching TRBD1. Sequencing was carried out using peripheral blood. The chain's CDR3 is CASSSQQGAGGYTF. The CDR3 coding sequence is TGCGCCAGCAGCTCCCAACAGGGGGCCGGCGGCTACACCTTC.